The rows below give T cell receptor beta chains drawn from one sample of a study of T cell responses to AZD1222 COVID-19 vaccine. Sequenced by immunoSEQ multiplex PCR; TCRdb stores in-frame clones only, minus some. This sample has around 140,000 clones, with more than 90% found just once. Material: peripheral blood, obtained on day 0 of AZD1222 vaccination. Receptors were obtained from an adult in good health. Each CDR3 is given with its conserved first and last residue. A D gene is named only where the DNA matches it firmly. Rows may omit the clone size; those that give it use once, few, many or a size class.

D,V,J,length,size,CDR3,DNA
TRBD2,TRBV2,TRBJ2-7,13,.,CASRVAGVPEQYF,TGTGCCAGCAGGGTAGCGGGAGTTCCCGAGCAGTACTTC
.,TRBV6-2/TRBV6-3,TRBJ1-1,12,.,CASSYARAGAFF,TGTGCCAGCAGTTACGCGCGGGCTGGAGCTTTCTTT
TRBD1,TRBV5-8,TRBJ2-1,16,few,CASSWLPGQTYNEQFF,TGTGCCAGCAGCTGGCTGCCGGGACAGACCTACAATGAGCAGTTCTTC
TRBD2,TRBV4-3,TRBJ2-7,15,.,CASSHRTSGIYEQYF,TGCGCCAGCAGCCACCGGACTAGCGGGATATACGAGCAGTACTTC
TRBD1,TRBV3-1/TRBV3-2,TRBJ1-5,15,.,CASSPQGGGNQPQHF,TGTGCCAGCAGCCCCCAGGGGGGCGGCAATCAGCCCCAGCATTTT
.,TRBV5-1,TRBJ2-5,14,.,CASSPGGIQETQYF,TGCGCCAGCAGCCCAGGGGGGATTCAAGAGACCCAGTACTTC
.,TRBV3-1/TRBV3-2,TRBJ1-1,19,.,CASSQAKRVEHVRCTEAFF,TGTGCCAGCAGCCAAGCGAAGAGGGTCGAGCACGTCAGATGCACTGAAGCTTTCTTT
.,TRBV5-6,TRBJ2-1,15,.,CASSSAGRTYNEQFF,TGTGCCAGCAGCTCGGCGGGGCGAACCTACAATGAGCAGTTCTTC
.,TRBV14,TRBJ1-5,16,.,CASSQDQRGSNQPQHF,TGTGCCAGCAGCCAAGATCAAAGGGGAAGCAATCAGCCCCAGCATTTT
.,TRBV5-1,TRBJ2-5,16,.,CASSLIGNDFPETQYF,TGCGCCAGCAGCTTGATAGGGAACGATTTTCCAGAGACCCAGTACTTC
TRBD2,TRBV10-3,TRBJ2-1,13,.,CAISRTSGGEQFF,TGTGCCATCAGCAGGACTAGCGGCGGTGAGCAGTTCTTC
.,TRBV3-1/TRBV3-2,TRBJ1-4,16,once,CASSQEGGRGYEKLFF,TGTGCCAGCAGCCAAGAAGGCGGGCGGGGATATGAAAAACTGTTTTTT
.,TRBV2,TRBJ2-3,12,.,CASLRTTDTQYF,TGTGCCAGCCTACGTACCACAGATACGCAGTATTTT
.,TRBV11-2,TRBJ1-3,12,.,CASSLGGNTIYF,TGTGCCAGCAGCTTAGGTGGAAACACCATATATTTT
.,TRBV11-3,TRBJ2-1,15,.,CASSPRASSYNEQFF,TGTGCCAGCAGCCCCAGGGCTAGCTCCTACAATGAGCAGTTCTTC
.,TRBV19,TRBJ1-1,10,.,CASVGTEAFF,TGTGCCTCGGTTGGCACTGAAGCTTTCTTT
.,TRBV5-1,TRBJ2-7,13,once,CASSQGQSYEQYF,TGCGCCAGCAGCCAGGGACAATCCTACGAGCAGTACTTC
.,TRBV12-3/TRBV12-4,TRBJ1-1,13,once,CASSLLGRTEAFF,TGTGCCAGCAGTTTACTTGGTAGGACTGAAGCTTTCTTT
TRBD1,TRBV11-3,TRBJ1-1,13,.,CASSPSPGGEAFF,TGTGCCAGCAGCCCTTCTCCAGGGGGTGAAGCTTTCTTT
TRBD1,TRBV4-3,TRBJ2-1,16,.,CASSAQGAITASEQLF,TGCGCCAGCAGCGCACAGGGGGCAATCACGGCAAGTGAGCAGCTCTTC
TRBD2,TRBV4-2,TRBJ2-7,15,once,CASSQDLAEYYEQYF,TGTGCCAGCAGCCAAGATCTAGCGGAGTACTACGAGCAGTACTTC
TRBD1,TRBV4-3,TRBJ1-5,15,.,CASSRVQGDNQPQHF,TGCGCCAGCAGCCGGGTACAGGGGGACAATCAGCCCCAGCATTTT
TRBD1,TRBV19,TRBJ1-1,15,.,CASSIAEGASTEAFF,TGTGCCAGTAGTATAGCGGAGGGGGCGAGCACTGAAGCTTTCTTT
.,TRBV4-1,TRBJ2-7,14,.,CASSRSQGGYEQYF,TGCGCCAGCAGCCGGTCCCAGGGGGGTTACGAGCAGTACTTC
.,TRBV12-3/TRBV12-4,TRBJ2-5,11,.,CASSRPPTQYF,TGTGCCAGCAGTAGGCCACCGACCCAGTACTTC
TRBD1,TRBV6-5,TRBJ2-7,14,.,CASSYRDRIYEQYF,TGTGCCAGCAGTTACCGGGACAGGATTTACGAGCAGTACTTC
TRBD2,TRBV7-3,TRBJ2-3,16,.,CASSPSGGAFSDTQYF,TGTGCCAGCAGCCCTAGCGGGGGGGCCTTCTCAGATACGCAGTATTTT
.,TRBV19,TRBJ1-4,12,.,CAIQGDNEKLFF,TGTGCCATTCAGGGCGATAATGAAAAACTGTTTTTT
.,TRBV29-1,TRBJ2-2,11,few,CSVQNTGELFF,TGCAGCGTTCAGAACACCGGGGAGCTGTTTTTT
.,TRBV10-3,TRBJ1-2,16,.,CAISESIARAFYGYTF,TGTGCCATCAGTGAGTCTATTGCCAGGGCCTTTTATGGCTACACCTTC
.,TRBV6-5,TRBJ2-3,15,.,CASSYSIGGADTQYF,TGTGCCAGCAGTTACTCTATAGGGGGGGCAGATACGCAGTATTTT
TRBD1,TRBV27,TRBJ2-3,15,.,CASGTTGTGFDTQYF,TGTGCCAGCGGCACAACCGGGACAGGGTTTGATACGCAGTATTTT
TRBD2,TRBV28,TRBJ2-3,13,.,CLASGRASDTQYF,TGTTTAGCGAGCGGGAGGGCCTCAGATACGCAGTATTTT
.,TRBV9,TRBJ1-2,18,.,CASSPESQRAFSNYGYTF,TGTGCCAGCAGTCCCGAGTCCCAGCGAGCTTTTTCTAACTATGGCTACACCTTC
.,TRBV6-5,TRBJ1-3,15,.,CASSYSARLGNTIYF,TGTGCCAGCAGTTACAGTGCTCGGTTGGGAAACACCATATATTTT
.,TRBV7-8,TRBJ1-4,16,.,CASSKPTEPTNEKLFF,TGTGCCAGCAGCAAACCTACGGAACCAACTAATGAAAAACTGTTTTTT
.,TRBV7-3,TRBJ1-2,13,.,CASSADGRGGYTF,TGTGCCAGCAGCGCGGACGGGAGGGGTGGCTACACCTTC
TRBD2,TRBV30,TRBJ2-4,14,.,CAWSWGGDKNIQYF,TGTGCCTGGAGTTGGGGGGGAGACAAAAACATTCAGTACTTC
TRBD1,TRBV15,TRBJ1-3,15,.,CATSTDRGAGNTIYF,TGTGCCACCAGCACTGACAGGGGCGCTGGAAACACCATATATTTT
.,TRBV6-2/TRBV6-3,TRBJ1-1,11,once,CASSQGGEAFF,TGTGCCAGCAGCCAAGGAGGCGAAGCTTTCTTT
TRBD1,TRBV14,TRBJ2-7,18,.,CASSQVGTDPRSSYEQYF,TGTGCCAGCAGCCAAGTAGGGACAGACCCTCGGAGCTCCTACGAGCAGTACTTC
.,TRBV7-9,TRBJ1-2,12,.,CASSLGGGGYTF,TGTGCCAGCAGCTTAGGGGGTGGTGGCTACACCTTC
.,TRBV12-5,TRBJ2-7,16,.,CASGGLGSGFPYEQYF,TGTGCTAGTGGCGGTTTAGGGTCAGGGTTTCCCTACGAGCAGTACTTC
TRBD2,TRBV9,TRBJ2-7,15,few,CASALGTSGSYEQYF,TGTGCCAGCGCCCTAGGGACTAGCGGTTCCTACGAGCAGTACTTC
.,TRBV19,TRBJ2-7,12,.,CASSLGSYEQYF,TGTGCCAGTAGTCTAGGCAGCTACGAGCAGTACTTC
TRBD1,TRBV10-3,TRBJ1-5,15,.,CAISESAGGEQPQHF,TGTGCCATCAGTGAGTCAGCAGGGGGCGAACAGCCCCAGCATTTT
.,TRBV5-4,TRBJ1-1,15,.,CASSFTAGAYTEAFF,TGTGCCAGCAGCTTTACGGCAGGGGCCTACACTGAAGCTTTCTTT
.,TRBV9,TRBJ1-5,15,.,CASSVGVFSNQPQHF,TGTGCCAGCAGCGTAGGGGTGTTTAGCAATCAGCCCCAGCATTTT
.,TRBV7-2,TRBJ1-3,14,.,CASSLSGDGNTIYF,TGTGCCAGCAGCTTATCAGGGGACGGAAACACCATATATTTT
.,TRBV5-4,TRBJ2-7,13,.,CASSRGQAYEQYF,TGTGCCAGCAGCCGGGGACAAGCCTACGAGCAGTACTTC
.,TRBV7-8,TRBJ1-5,16,.,CASSLAGRTSNQPQHF,TGTGCCAGCAGCTTAGCAGGACGGACTAGCAATCAGCCCCAGCATTTT
.,TRBV6-5,TRBJ1-1,14,.,CASSYRRVNTEAFF,TGTGCCAGCAGTTACCGAAGGGTAAACACTGAAGCTTTCTTT
TRBD1,TRBV4-3,TRBJ1-2,16,.,CASSHLGGQGRMGYTF,TGCGCCAGCAGCCATCTCGGAGGACAGGGAAGGATGGGCTACACCTTC
.,TRBV28,TRBJ1-1,12,.,CASSRQVFEAFF,TGTGCCAGCAGTCGACAGGTTTTTGAAGCTTTCTTT
TRBD1,TRBV6-1,TRBJ1-5,16,.,CASSEEVGTGSQPQHF,TGTGCCAGCAGTGAAGAAGTTGGGACAGGGAGTCAGCCCCAGCATTTT
TRBD2,TRBV7-3,TRBJ2-3,17,.,CASSPGLAAQTLDTQYF,TGTGCCAGCAGCCCTGGACTAGCGGCTCAGACTTTAGATACGCAGTATTTT
.,TRBV12-5,TRBJ1-5,13,.,CASGSLLDSPQHF,TGTGCTAGTGGTTCTTTACTGGACTCGCCCCAGCATTTT
TRBD2,TRBV11-2,TRBJ2-7,15,.,CASSAGTSGINEQYF,TGTGCCAGCAGCGCAGGGACTAGCGGGATCAACGAGCAGTACTTC
TRBD1,TRBV6-5,TRBJ1-2,15,.,CASSPGQVLWLDYTF,TGTGCCAGCAGTCCCGGACAGGTCCTATGGCTGGACTACACCTTC
.,TRBV5-4,TRBJ1-1,16,.,CASSLEGGGRFGEAFF,TGTGCCAGCAGCTTGGAGGGAGGGGGGAGATTCGGTGAAGCTTTCTTT